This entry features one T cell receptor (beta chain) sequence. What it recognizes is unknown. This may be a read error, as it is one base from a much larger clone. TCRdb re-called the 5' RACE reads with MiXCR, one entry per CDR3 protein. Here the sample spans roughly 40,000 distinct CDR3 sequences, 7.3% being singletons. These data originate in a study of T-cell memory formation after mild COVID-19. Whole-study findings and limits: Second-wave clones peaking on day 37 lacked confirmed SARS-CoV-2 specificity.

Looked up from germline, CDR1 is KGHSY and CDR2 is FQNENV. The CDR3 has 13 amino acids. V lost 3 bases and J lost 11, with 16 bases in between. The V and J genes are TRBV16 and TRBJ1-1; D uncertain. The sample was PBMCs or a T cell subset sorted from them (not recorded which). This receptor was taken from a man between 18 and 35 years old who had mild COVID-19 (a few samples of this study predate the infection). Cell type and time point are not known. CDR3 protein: CASSHASGLGAFF. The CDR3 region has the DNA TGTGCCAGCAGCCATGCTTCGGGGTTAGGGGCTTTCTTT.